This T cell receptor (beta chain) was identified in a study of CD8+ T cells in alopecia areata. Trimming removed 1 base from V and 5 bases from J; junction bases left unmatched: 7. CDR1 is SEHNR and CDR2 is FQNEAQ in the germline V gene (reference sequence). This CDR3 has 15 residues. Treatment given: oral pan-JAK inhibitor, 5-10 mg twice daily. As the sequencing template, cDNA was produced by extracting RNA and reverse transcribing it. Only in-frame clones appear in the TCRdb table, and some are missing; sequencing was by immunoSEQ multiplex PCR. This sample has 100,000 or so clones, with 60% found just once.

Sequenced material: CD8+ T cells sorted from blood, taken at approximately week 60, from a patient treated with tofacitinib. The TCR was taken from a human donor with alopecia areata. This chain joins TRBV7-9 and TRBJ2-7; the match to TRBD1 covers 8 bases. CDR3 residues: CASSLVGTGTNEQYF. In DNA, the CDR3 is TGTGCCAGCAGCTTAGTGGGGACAGGCACCAACGAGCAGTACTTC.